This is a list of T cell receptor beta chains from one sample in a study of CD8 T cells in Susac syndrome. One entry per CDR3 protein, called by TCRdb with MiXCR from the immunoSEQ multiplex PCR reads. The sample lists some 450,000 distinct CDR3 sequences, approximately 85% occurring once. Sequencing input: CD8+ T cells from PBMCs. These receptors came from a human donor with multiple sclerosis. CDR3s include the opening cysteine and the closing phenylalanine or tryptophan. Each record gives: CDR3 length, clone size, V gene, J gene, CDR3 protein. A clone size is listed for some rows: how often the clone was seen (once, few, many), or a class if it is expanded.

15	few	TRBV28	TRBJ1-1	CASSPWTGTNTEAFF
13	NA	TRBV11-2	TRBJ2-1	CASSFGTGGSQFF
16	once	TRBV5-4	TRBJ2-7	CASSLWGTPFSYEQYF
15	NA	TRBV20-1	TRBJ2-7	CSASFPGQGFYEQYF
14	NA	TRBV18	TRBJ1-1	CASSRGGWATEAFF
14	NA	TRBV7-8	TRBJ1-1	CASSLDLGNTEAFF
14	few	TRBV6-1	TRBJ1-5	CASKRQGGNQPQHF
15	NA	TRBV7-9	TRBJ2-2	CASSFPQGNTGELFF
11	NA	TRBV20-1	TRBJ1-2	CSAPDGYGYTF
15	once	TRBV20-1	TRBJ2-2	CSARGPGRNTGELFF
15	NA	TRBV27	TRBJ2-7	CASSSEGGGSYEQYF
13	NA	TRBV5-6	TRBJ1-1	CASSLDAMAEAFF
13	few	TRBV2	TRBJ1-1	CASSEAGYTEAFF
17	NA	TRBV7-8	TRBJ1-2	CASSLDGGQLLYYGYTF
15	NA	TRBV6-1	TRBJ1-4	CAGGQGAGTNEKLFF
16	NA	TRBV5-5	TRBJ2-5	CASSLRFITGEETQYF
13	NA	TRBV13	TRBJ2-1	CASSRDTFNEQFF
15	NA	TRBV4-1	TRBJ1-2	CASSPEAGSTYGYTF
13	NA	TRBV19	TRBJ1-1	CASSKAGYAEAFF
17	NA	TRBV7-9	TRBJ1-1	CASRAAGAGNEDTEAFF
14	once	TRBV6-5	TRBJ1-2	CASSSDRGGLGYTF
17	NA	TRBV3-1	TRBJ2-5	CASSQMQDSQLQETQYF
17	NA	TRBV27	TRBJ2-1	CASSLGLREGRYNEQFF
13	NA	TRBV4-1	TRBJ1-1	CASSQGDYTEAFF
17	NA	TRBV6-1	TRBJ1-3	CASSPPLTGVSGNTIYF
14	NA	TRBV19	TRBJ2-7	CASSMYGSSYEQYF
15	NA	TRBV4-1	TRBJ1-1	CASSHEQGHNTEAFF
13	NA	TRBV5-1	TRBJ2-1	CASSSTDRDEQFF
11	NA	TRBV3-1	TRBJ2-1	CASSRTNEQFF
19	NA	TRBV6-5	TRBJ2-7	CASSYSSMGRVGTAYEQYF
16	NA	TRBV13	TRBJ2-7	CASSLGQGVWAYEQYF
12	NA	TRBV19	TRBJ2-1	CASSIEERPQFF
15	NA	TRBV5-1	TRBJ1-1	CASSLIWAGATEAFF
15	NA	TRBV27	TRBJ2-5	CASSLSLGAGETQYF
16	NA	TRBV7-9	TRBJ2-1	CASSPRGRETYNEQFF
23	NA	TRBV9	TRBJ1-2	CASSVRGIGTGDTITGMKYGYTF
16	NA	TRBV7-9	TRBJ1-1	CASSPQGSFLNTEAFF
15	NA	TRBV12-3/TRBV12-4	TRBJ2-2	CASSFSHPRSGELFF
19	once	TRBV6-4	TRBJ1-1	CASSAIWTGIMTGDTEAFF
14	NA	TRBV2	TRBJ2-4	CASSEPGTKNIQYF
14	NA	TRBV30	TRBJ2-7	CAWSVGQGSYEQYF